This TCR beta chain stems from a study of T-cell memory formation after mild COVID-19. In its sample, this clonotype was seen a few times. Its matching antigen is unknown. V gave up 4 bases and J gave up 3 bases, with 16 bases separating them. The germline V gene has CDR1 SGHRS and CDR2 YFSETQ. The CDR3 covers 15 residues. Study-level results: While clones contracting from day 15 to 85 were balanced between CD4 and CD8, later expanders leaned CD4+.

Via MiXCR, TCRdb re-called the 5' RACE reads, giving one row per CDR3 protein. The repertoire holds 400,000 to 500,000 distinct CDR3 sequences, with approximately 25% as singletons. Sequenced sample: PBMCs or a T cell subset sorted from them (not recorded which). The V call is TRBV5-1, the J call TRBJ2-5; D is perhaps TRBD1 (5 bases). The source is an adult woman who had mild COVID-19 (a few samples of this study predate the infection). Cell type and time point are not known. Written as DNA, the CDR3 is TGCGCCAGCAGCATTAGACCGCCGACAGAAGAGACCCAGTACTTC. Translation gives CASSIRPPTEETQYF.